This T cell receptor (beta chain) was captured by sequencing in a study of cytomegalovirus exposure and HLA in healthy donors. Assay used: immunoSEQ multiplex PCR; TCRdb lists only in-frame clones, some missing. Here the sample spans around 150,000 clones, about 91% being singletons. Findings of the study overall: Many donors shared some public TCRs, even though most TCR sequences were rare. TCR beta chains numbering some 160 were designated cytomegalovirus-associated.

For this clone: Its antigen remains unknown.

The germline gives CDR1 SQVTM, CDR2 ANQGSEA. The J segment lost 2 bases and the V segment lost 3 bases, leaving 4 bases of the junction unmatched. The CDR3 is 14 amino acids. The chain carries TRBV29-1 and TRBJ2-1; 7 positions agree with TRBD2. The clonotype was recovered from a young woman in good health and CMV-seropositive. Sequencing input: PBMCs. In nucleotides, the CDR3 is TGCAGCGTTGAGGCGGGAGCAACCTACAATGAGCAGTTCTTC. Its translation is CSVEAGATYNEQFF.